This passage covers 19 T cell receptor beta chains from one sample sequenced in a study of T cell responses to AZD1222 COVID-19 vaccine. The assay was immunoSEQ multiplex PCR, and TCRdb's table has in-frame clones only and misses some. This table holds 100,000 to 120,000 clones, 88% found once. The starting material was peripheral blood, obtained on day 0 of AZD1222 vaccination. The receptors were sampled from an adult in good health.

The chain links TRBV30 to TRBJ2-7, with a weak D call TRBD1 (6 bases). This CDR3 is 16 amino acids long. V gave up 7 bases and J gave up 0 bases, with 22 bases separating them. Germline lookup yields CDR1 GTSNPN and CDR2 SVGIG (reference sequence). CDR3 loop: CASSTGGARHSYEQYF. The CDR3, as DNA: TGTGCCTCCTCGACAGGCGGAGCGAGACACTCCTACGAGCAGTACTTC.

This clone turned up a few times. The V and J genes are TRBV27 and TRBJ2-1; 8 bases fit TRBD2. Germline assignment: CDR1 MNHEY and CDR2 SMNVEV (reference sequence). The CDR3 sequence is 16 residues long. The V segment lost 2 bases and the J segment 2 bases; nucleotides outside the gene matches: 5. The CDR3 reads CASSLLAGPAYNEQFF. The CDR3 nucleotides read TGTGCCAGCAGTTTACTAGCGGGCCCCGCCTACAATGAGCAGTTCTTC.

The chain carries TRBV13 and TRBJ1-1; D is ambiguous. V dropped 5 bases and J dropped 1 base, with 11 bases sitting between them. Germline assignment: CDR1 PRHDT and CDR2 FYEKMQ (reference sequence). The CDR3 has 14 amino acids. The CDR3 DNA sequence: TGTGCCAGCAGCCGCCTCGGAGAGAACACTGAAGCTTTCTTT. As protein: CASSRLGENTEAFF.

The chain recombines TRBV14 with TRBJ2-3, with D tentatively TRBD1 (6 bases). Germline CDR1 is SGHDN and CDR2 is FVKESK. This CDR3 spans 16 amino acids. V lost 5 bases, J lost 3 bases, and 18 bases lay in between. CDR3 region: CASSAQQGIGTDTQYF. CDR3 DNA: TGTGCCAGCAGCGCCCAACAGGGAATAGGTACAGATACGCAGTATTTT.

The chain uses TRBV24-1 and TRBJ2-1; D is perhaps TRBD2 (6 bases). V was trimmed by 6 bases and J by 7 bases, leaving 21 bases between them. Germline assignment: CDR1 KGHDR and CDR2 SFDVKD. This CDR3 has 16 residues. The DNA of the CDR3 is TGTGCCACCAGTACACTAAGTGGGGGGTACGGGAATGAGCAGTTCTTC. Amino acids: CATSTLSGGYGNEQFF.

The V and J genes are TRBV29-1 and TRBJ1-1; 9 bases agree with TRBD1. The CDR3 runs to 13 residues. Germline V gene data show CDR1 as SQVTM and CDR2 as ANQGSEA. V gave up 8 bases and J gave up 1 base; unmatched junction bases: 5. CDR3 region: CSSLQGANTEAFF. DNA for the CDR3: TGCAGCTCACTACAGGGGGCGAACACTGAAGCTTTCTTT.

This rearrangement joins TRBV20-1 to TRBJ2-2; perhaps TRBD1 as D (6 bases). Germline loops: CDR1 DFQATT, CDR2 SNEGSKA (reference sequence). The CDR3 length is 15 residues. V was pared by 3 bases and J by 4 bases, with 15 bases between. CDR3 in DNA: TGCAGTGCTAGTAAACAGGGAGTCCGCACCGGGGAGCTGTTTTTT. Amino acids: CSASKQGVRTGELFF.

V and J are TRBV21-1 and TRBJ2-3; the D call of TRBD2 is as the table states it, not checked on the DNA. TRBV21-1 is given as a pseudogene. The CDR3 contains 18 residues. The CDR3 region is CASSKAGALAGPTDTQYF. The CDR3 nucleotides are TGTGCCAGCAGCAAAGCGGGGGCACTAGCGGGACCCACAGATACGCAGTATTTT.

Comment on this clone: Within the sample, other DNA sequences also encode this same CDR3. This CDR3 is CASKEGAGNTIYF. The CDR3 nucleotides are TGTGCCAGTAAAGAAGGAGCAGGAAACACCATATATTTT. The V gene is TRBV19, the J gene TRBJ1-3; D gene unclear. Germline V gene lookup returns CDR1 LNHDA and CDR2 SQIVND (reference sequence). The CDR3 is 13 amino acids. V shed 7 bases and J shed 4 bases, with 11 bases lying between them.

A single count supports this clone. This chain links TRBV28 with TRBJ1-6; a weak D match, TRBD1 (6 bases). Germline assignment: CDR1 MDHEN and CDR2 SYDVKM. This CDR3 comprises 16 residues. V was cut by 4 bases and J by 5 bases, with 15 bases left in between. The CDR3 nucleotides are TGTGCCAGCAGTTCGGGGGCAGACACTGATAATTCACCCCTCCACTTT. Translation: CASSSGADTDNSPLHF.

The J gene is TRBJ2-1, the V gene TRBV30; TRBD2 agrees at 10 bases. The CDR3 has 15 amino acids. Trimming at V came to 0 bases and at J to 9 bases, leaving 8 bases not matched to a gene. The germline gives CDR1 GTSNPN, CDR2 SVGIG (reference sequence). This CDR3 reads CAWSVFSGRRGEQFF. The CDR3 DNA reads TGTGCCTGGAGTGTATTTAGCGGGAGGCGGGGTGAGCAGTTCTTC.

CDR3 loop: CASSQDVAGGVQFF. The CDR3 bases are TGCGCCAGCAGCCAAGACGTAGCGGGAGGGGTGCAGTTCTTC. J is TRBJ2-1 and V is TRBV4-1; 11 bases are a match to TRBD2. V was clipped by 0 bases and J by 12 bases; unmatched bases: 4. CDR1 is MGHRA, CDR2 YSYEKL, per germline. This CDR3 is 14 amino acids long.

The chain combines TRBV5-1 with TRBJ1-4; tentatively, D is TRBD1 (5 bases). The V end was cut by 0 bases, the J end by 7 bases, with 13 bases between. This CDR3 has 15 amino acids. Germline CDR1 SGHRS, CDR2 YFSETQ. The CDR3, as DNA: TGCGCCAGCAGCTTGGTCCAGGGTGCCGGTGAAAAACTGTTTTTT. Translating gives CASSLVQGAGEKLFF.

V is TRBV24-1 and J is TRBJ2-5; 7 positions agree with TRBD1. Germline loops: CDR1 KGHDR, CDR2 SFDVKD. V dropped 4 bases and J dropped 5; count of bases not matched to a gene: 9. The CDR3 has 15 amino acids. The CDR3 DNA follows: TGTGCCACCAGTGACCCGACAGGGCGGACCGAGACCCAGTACTTC. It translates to CATSDPTGRTETQYF.

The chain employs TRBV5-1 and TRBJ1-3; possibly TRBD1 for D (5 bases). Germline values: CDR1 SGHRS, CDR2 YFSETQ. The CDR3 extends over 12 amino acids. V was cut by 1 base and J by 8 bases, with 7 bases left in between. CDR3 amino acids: CASSLLGDTIYF. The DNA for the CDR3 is TGCGCCAGCAGCTTGTTGGGGGACACCATATATTTT. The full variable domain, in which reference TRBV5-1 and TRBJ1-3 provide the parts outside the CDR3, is KAGVTQTPRYLIKTRGQQVTLSCSPISGHRSVSWYQQTPGQGLQFLFEYFSETQRNKGNFPGRFSGRQFSNSRSEMNVSTLELGDSALYLCASSLLGDTIYFGEGSWLTVV.

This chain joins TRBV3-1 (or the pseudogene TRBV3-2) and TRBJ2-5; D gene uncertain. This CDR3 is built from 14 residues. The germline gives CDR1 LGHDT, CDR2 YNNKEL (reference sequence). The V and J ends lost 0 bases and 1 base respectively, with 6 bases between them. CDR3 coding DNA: TGTGCCAGCAGCCAAGATACAGCCCAAGAGACCCAGTACTTC. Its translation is CASSQDTAQETQYF.

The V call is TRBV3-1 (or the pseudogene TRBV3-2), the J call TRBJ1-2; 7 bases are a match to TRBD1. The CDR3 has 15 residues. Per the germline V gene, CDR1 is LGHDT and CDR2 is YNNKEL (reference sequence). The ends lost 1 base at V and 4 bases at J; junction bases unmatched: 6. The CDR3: CASSQAPGTAYGYTF. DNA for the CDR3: TGTGCCAGCAGCCAAGCTCCGGGGACAGCCTATGGCTACACCTTC.

In DNA, the CDR3 is TGTGCCAGCAGTGAGGGTCCGGCCTCCTCCTACAATGAGCAGTTCTTC. Its translation: CASSEGPASSYNEQFF. The chain has TRBV2 and TRBJ2-1; no firm D call. The CDR3 length is 16 residues. The germline CDR1 and CDR2 sequences are SNHLY and FYNNEI. The V end was cut by 3 bases, the J end by 0 bases, with 12 bases between.

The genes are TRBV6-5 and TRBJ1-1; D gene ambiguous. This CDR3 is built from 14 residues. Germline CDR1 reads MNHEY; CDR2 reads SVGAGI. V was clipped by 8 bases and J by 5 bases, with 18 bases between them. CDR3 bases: TGTGCCAGCTTAACAGCCCTGGGCCCTACTGAAGCTTTCTTT. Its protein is CASLTALGPTEAFF.